These 27 T cell receptor beta chains originate from one sample sequenced in a study of metastatic and nonmetastatic thyroid tumors. Thyroid surgery had not been preceded by any treatment in any patient. TCRdb called clones again from the PCR reads with MiXCR. The sample consists of roughly 40,000 clones, about a sixth of them appearing once. The sequenced sample was blood. These receptors were taken from a male donor with papillary thyroid cancer or a benign thyroid nodule (not recorded which). Some clones in this sample may be carry-over from other donors' samples.

In its sample, this clone was seen many times. The rearrangement links TRBV11-2 to TRBJ2-2, with a possible D match to TRBD1 (5 bases). The CDR3 contains 14 residues. V lost 3 bases, J lost 6 bases, and 11 bases lay in between. Looked up from germline, CDR1 is SGHAT and CDR2 is FQNNGV. The CDR3 DNA sequence: TGTGCCAGCAGCTTGTCAGGGATTCCCGGGGAGCTGTTTTTT. Translated, it gives CASSLSGIPGELFF.

This chain uses TRBV28 with TRBJ2-7; 9 bases align to TRBD2. Losses at the gene ends were 4 bases for V and 4 bases for J; bases not matched to a gene: 11. The germline V gene encodes CDR1 MDHEN and CDR2 SYDVKM. The CDR3 is 16 amino acids. In DNA, the CDR3 is TGTGCCAGCAGTTCCCGTATCGCGGGAGGGATATACGAGCAGTACTTC. Translated, it gives CASSSRIAGGIYEQYF.

As for this clone: Other DNA sequences in this sample translate to the same CDR3. V is TRBV11-3 and J is TRBJ1-5; weak D call: TRBD1 (5 bases). The germline CDR1 and CDR2 sequences are SGHNT and YENEEA. The CDR3 runs to 13 residues. Trimming removed 9 bases from V and 10 bases from J, with 19 bases in between. CDR3 sequence: CASSPRAGQPQHF. In DNA form, the CDR3 reads TGTGCCAGTAGCCCCAGGGCGGGTCAACCCCAGCATTTT.

There are a few counts of this clone. The chain employs TRBV5-4 and TRBJ2-5; TRBD2 is a possible D gene (5 bases). The CDR3 has 15 residues. Germline V lookup: CDR1 SGHNT, CDR2 YYREEE (reference sequence). Trimming removed 0 bases at V and 7 bases at J, with 16 bases between. CDR3 loop: CASSLGPRGTGTQYF. CDR3 coding DNA: TGTGCCAGCAGCTTGGGACCCCGGGGAACTGGGACCCAGTACTTC.

This clone was seen ten or more times. This sequence joins TRBV4-2 and TRBJ1-1; 8 positions match TRBD1. This CDR3 has 16 residues. V gave up 4 bases and J gave up 3 bases; unmatched junction bases: 10. Germline V gene lookup returns CDR1 LGHNA and CDR2 YNFKEQ. The CDR3 region is CASSPYTGGLDTEAFF. The CDR3 DNA reads as TGTGCCAGCAGCCCTTATACAGGGGGGTTGGACACTGAAGCTTTCTTT.

V and J are TRBV11-3 and TRBJ2-7; perhaps TRBD1 as D (6 bases). The CDR3 spans 13 residues. The V gene's germline CDR1 is SGHNT and CDR2 YENEEA. V was cut by 5 bases and J by 3 bases, with 11 bases left in between. The CDR3 nucleotides read TGTGCCAGCAGCCCCGGACAGAACTACGAGCAGTACTTC. This encodes CASSPGQNYEQYF.

The sample holds a few counts of this clone. A much larger clone lies a single base off, so this may be a read error. Within the sample, other DNA sequences also encode this same CDR3. The chain employs TRBV29-1 and TRBJ2-1; D is perhaps TRBD1 (5 bases). This CDR3 is 11 amino acids long. The V gene lost 6 bases and the J gene lost 4 bases, with 7 bases spanning the gap. CDR1 is SQVTM, CDR2 ANQGSEA, per germline. The CDR3 nucleotides read TGCAGCGTAAGGGGTTACAATGAGCAGTTCTTC. It specifies CSVRGYNEQFF.

This clone was observed a few times. J is TRBJ2-1 and V is TRBV19; D ambiguous. Trimming left V 7 bases short and J 2 bases short, with 6 bases between. The CDR3 has 12 amino acids. Germline V gene data show CDR1 as LNHDA and CDR2 as SQIVND (reference sequence). CDR3 loop: CASKCAYNEQFF. The CDR3 DNA reads TGTGCCAGTAAGTGTGCCTACAATGAGCAGTTCTTC.

In this sample, this clone turned up many times. The chain carries TRBV5-1 and TRBJ2-3; D unclear. V dropped 0 bases and J dropped 6 bases, with 5 bases sitting between them. The CDR3 loop spans 12 amino acids. Germline CDR1 reads SGHRS; CDR2 reads YFSETQ. The DNA of the CDR3 is TGCGCCAGCAGCTTGGGTTTTGATACGCAGTATTTT. Translating gives CASSLGFDTQYF.

This clone was detected ten times or more. The chain uses TRBV6-2 or TRBV6-3 and TRBJ1-5; 8 bases fit TRBD1. The CDR3 runs 15 residues. With V trimmed by 4 bases and J by 2 bases, 4 bases remained unmatched. Looked up from germline, CDR1 is MNHEY and CDR2 is SVGEGT. CDR3 in DNA: TGTGCCAGCAGTTCCCCGGGACAGGGCAATCAGCCCCAGCATTTT. It specifies CASSSPGQGNQPQHF.

The chain recombines TRBV6-4 with TRBJ2-5; no clear D gene. CDR1 is MRHNA and CDR2 is SNTAGT in the germline V gene. The CDR3 loop spans 13 amino acids. Trimming cost V 6 bases and J 7 bases, with 15 bases left between them. This CDR3 reads CASSFGWPGTQYF. Here the CDR3 DNA reads TGTGCCAGCAGCTTCGGGTGGCCGGGGACCCAGTACTTC.

Comment on this clone: The CDR3 ends on some other residue instead of the conserved phenylalanine or tryptophan, so this is likely a read error. The chain recombines TRBV6-5 with TRBJ2-5; weak D call: TRBD2 (5 bases). V shed 5 bases and J shed 2 bases, with 15 bases lying between them. Germline CDR1 MNHEY, CDR2 SVGAGI. This CDR3 comprises 15 residues. The CDR3, as DNA: TGTGCCAGCAGTGATTCGAGCGGCGTACAAGAGACCCAGTACCTC. It yields the protein CASSDSSGVQETQYL.

In the case of this clone: The sample contains more than one DNA sequence encoding this CDR3. The chain couples TRBV5-4 to TRBJ2-2; 9 bases map to TRBD1. The CDR3 has 15 residues. From germline, CDR1 is SGHNT and CDR2 YYREEE (reference sequence). V trimming: 3 bases; J trimming: 3 bases; junction bases outside the gene matches: 3. DNA of the CDR3: TGTGCCAGCAGCTCCGGGACAGGGTACACCGGGGAGCTGTTTTTT. This sequence encodes CASSSGTGYTGELFF.

In its sample, this clone is medium-sized. The chain couples TRBV6-1 to TRBJ1-1, with TRBD1 identical over 7 bases. With 1 base clipped from V and 1 base from J, the junction kept 12 bases outside the gene matches. Germline V CDR1 and CDR2: MNHNS, SASEGT. This CDR3 region has 18 residues. CDR3 amino acids: CASSEGTGIGLANTEAFF. The DNA for the CDR3 is TGTGCCAGCAGTGAAGGGACAGGAATTGGTTTGGCGAACACTGAAGCTTTCTTT.

This clone was found many times. This rearrangement joins TRBV10-1 to TRBJ2-2, with TRBD1 as a possible D gene (6 bases). CDR3 size: 15 residues. Trimming removed 4 bases at V and 7 bases at J, with 16 bases between. Germline V gene lookup returns CDR1 WNHNN and CDR2 SYGVQD (reference sequence). CDR3 amino acids: CASSGVVTGHGELFF. For the CDR3, the DNA is TGCGCCAGCAGTGGAGTTGTTACAGGGCACGGGGAGCTGTTTTTT.

Turning to this clone: One end of the junction does not line up with germline, which may come from a read error. The V gene is TRBV2, the J gene TRBJ1-4; 9 bases map to TRBD1. Germline-derived CDR1 and CDR2 are SNHLY and FYNNEI. The CDR3 is 17 residues long. The CDR3 spells CASKIMDRGTTNEKLFF. In DNA, the CDR3 is TGTGCCAGCAAAATCATGGACAGGGGAACCACTAATGAAAAACTGTTTTTC.

There are a few counts of this clone. This may arise from a read error, as a much more abundant clone is one base away. The DNA for the CDR3 is TGTGCCACCGGAAACACCGGGCAGCTGTTTTTC. It codes for CATGNTGQLFF. The V gene is TRBV6-1, the J gene TRBJ2-2; unclear D gene. This CDR3 has 11 amino acids. Germline assignment: CDR1 MNHNS and CDR2 SASEGT.

This clone is labeled as medium-sized. The rearrangement joins TRBV6-1 to TRBJ2-7; 9 nucleotides line up with TRBD1. The V and J ends lost 2 bases and 1 base, in that order; junction bases with no gene match: 6. CDR1 is MNHNS, CDR2 SASEGT, per germline. The CDR3 runs to 16 residues. The CDR3 region has the DNA TGTGCCAGCAGTGAAAACGTAGGGACAGGGTCCTACGAGCAGTACTTC. Encoded protein: CASSENVGTGSYEQYF.

This clone has ten or more counts. This rearrangement joins TRBV7-9 to TRBJ2-3, with D perhaps assigned TRBD1 or TRBD2 (5 bases each). V was trimmed by 3 bases and J by 4 bases, leaving 11 bases between them. The CDR3 length is 14 residues. Germline V lookup: CDR1 SEHNR, CDR2 FQNEAQ (reference sequence). CDR3 nucleotide sequence: TGTGCCAGCAGCTTCCCCTGGGACGCAGATACGCAGTATTTT. This codes for CASSFPWDADTQYF.

This clone came up many times. This chain links TRBV12-3 or TRBV12-4 with TRBJ2-7, with 9 bases aligning to TRBD2. V lost 6 bases and J lost 3; bases outside the gene matches: 6. This CDR3 contains 14 residues. For the CDR3, the DNA is TGTGCCAGCAGACCTCGCGGGAGGGGCTACGAGCAGTACTTC. Its translation: CASRPRGRGYEQYF.

This clone showed up many times. The chain combines TRBV18 with TRBJ2-2; 7 bases match TRBD1. The length of the CDR3 is 15 residues. With V trimmed by 5 bases and J by 2 bases, 5 bases remained unmatched. CDR1 and CDR2 from the germline V gene are KGHSH and LQKENI. The CDR3 DNA follows: TGTGCCAGCTCATACCGACAGGGAAACACCGGGGAGCTGTTTTTT. Amino acid sequence: CASSYRQGNTGELFF.

In regard to this clone: A read error may be the cause here, since a much bigger clone is one base away. The chain recombines TRBV11-1 with TRBJ2-3; either TRBD1 or TRBD2 may supply D (5 bases each). The CDR3 consists of 15 residues. The germline V gene encodes CDR1 SGHAT and CDR2 FQDESV (reference sequence). The CDR3: CASSLDGGNTDTHYF. Written as DNA, the CDR3 is TGTGCCAGCAGCTTAGATGGGGGTAACACAGATACGCATTATTTT.

This clone was detected many times. V is TRBV19 and J is TRBJ1-5; the match to TRBD1 covers 9 bases. Germline assignment: CDR1 LNHDA and CDR2 SQIVND (reference sequence). This CDR3 has 13 residues. The trim removed 6 bases at V and 7 bases at J, leaving 4 bases unmatched. CDR3 coding DNA: TGTGCCAGTAGAACAGGGGGCGGGCAGCCCCAGCATTTT. It yields the protein CASRTGGGQPQHF.

The table lists this clone with many counts. J is TRBJ1-2 and V is TRBV6-4, with 9 positions matching TRBD1. The CDR3 covers 14 residues. CDR1 is MRHNA and CDR2 is SNTAGT in the germline V gene. Losses at the gene ends were 5 bases for V and 4 bases for J; bases not matched to a gene: 5. CDR3 nucleotides: TGTGCCAGCAGTCCAGACAGGGGGGGCTATGGCTACACCTTC. Protein sequence: CASSPDRGGYGYTF.

A few counts support this clone. It may be a read error: a sequence one base away is much more abundant. The sample carries other DNA sequences with the same CDR3. The chain employs TRBV4-2 and TRBJ1-3; D perhaps matches TRBD1 (5 bases). Per germline, CDR1 LGHNA and CDR2 YNFKEQ. The length of the CDR3 is 19 residues. The CDR3 region is CASSQRTNPRIVSGNTIYF. The CDR3 coding sequence is TGTGCCAGCAGCCAACGGACAAACCCTAGGATTGTCTCTGGAAACACTATATATTTT.

This clone was detected a few times. The chain couples TRBV24-1 to TRBJ1-5, with a tentative D call TRBD1 (6 bases). The germline V gene has CDR1 KGHDR and CDR2 SFDVKD. The CDR3 is 16 amino acids. V was clipped by 2 bases and J by 5 bases, with 15 bases between them. DNA of the CDR3: TGTGCCACCAGTGATTCCTCCGGGGACAAGTATCAGCCCCAGCATTTT. Protein sequence: CATSDSSGDKYQPQHF.

This clone has more than one count but fewer than ten. The J gene is TRBJ2-1, the V gene TRBV5-4; unclear D gene. This CDR3 has 15 residues. V gave up 0 bases and J gave up 7 bases, with 14 bases separating them. Germline V CDR1 and CDR2: SGHNT, YYREEE (reference sequence). In DNA, the CDR3 is TGTGCCAGCAGCTTGGAACAGAACACACTTAATGAGCAGTTCTTC. Translated: CASSLEQNTLNEQFF.